Listed below are T cell receptor beta chains from one sample, sequenced in a study of metastatic and nonmetastatic thyroid tumors. With MiXCR, TCRdb reprocessed the PCR reads. The sample consists of nearly 15,000 clones, approximately 19% of them appearing once. Source material: blood. Receptors originate from a female donor with papillary thyroid cancer or a benign thyroid nodule (not recorded which). Some clones in this sample may be carry-over from other donors' samples. CDR3s include the opening cysteine and the closing phenylalanine or tryptophan. D genes are given only for firm matches. The size field is filled for only some rows; it gives once, few, many or a size class.

clone size | J gene | D gene | V gene | CDR3 protein | CDR3 DNA
many | TRBJ1-2 | - | TRBV5-6 | CASSFLTAGYTF | TGTGCCAGCAGCTTTCTGACAGCTGGCTACACCTTC
medium-sized | TRBJ2-7 | TRBD1 | TRBV27 | CASRKIRDRSYEQYF | TGTGCCAGCAGGAAAATCCGGGACAGGTCCTACGAGCAGTACTTC
many | TRBJ2-1 | - | TRBV11-2 | CASSAPGNEQFF | TGTGCCAGCAGCGCACCGGGAAATGAGCAGTTCTTC
- | TRBJ2-2 | - | TRBV19 | CASIRGPRELFF | TGTGCCAGTATCCGGGGGCCCCGGGAGCTGTTTTTT
medium-sized | TRBJ2-2 | - | TRBV20-1 | CSASVSGGRNTGELFF | TGCAGTGCTAGCGTGTCGGGGGGCAGGAACACCGGGGAGCTGTTTTTT
medium-sized | TRBJ1-2 | - | TRBV19 | CASNTGHKIYGYTF | TGTGCCAGTAATACTGGGCACAAGATCTATGGCTACACCTTC
- | TRBJ1-1 | - | TRBV7-3 | CASSLFPGGGKASTEAFF | TGTGCCAGCAGCTTATTCCCCGGTGGGGGGAAGGCTTCTACTGAAGCTTTCTTT
medium-sized | TRBJ2-2 | TRBD2 | TRBV6-2/TRBV6-3 | CASSYVLAGDTGELFF | TGTGCCAGCAGTTACGTGCTAGCGGGAGACACCGGGGAGCTGTTTTTT
many | TRBJ1-4 | - | TRBV6-1 | CASSEFRTTNEKLFF | TGTGCCAGCAGTGAGTTCAGAACAACTAATGAAAAACTGTTTTTT
many | TRBJ2-3 | TRBD2 | TRBV20-1 | CSAEASGGGWDTQYF | TGCAGTGCAGAAGCATCGGGAGGTGGGTGGGATACGCAGTATTTT
many | TRBJ1-5 | - | TRBV5-1 | CASSPADSRNQPQHF | TGCGCCAGCAGCCCCGCCGACAGCCGCAATCAGCCCCAGCATTTT